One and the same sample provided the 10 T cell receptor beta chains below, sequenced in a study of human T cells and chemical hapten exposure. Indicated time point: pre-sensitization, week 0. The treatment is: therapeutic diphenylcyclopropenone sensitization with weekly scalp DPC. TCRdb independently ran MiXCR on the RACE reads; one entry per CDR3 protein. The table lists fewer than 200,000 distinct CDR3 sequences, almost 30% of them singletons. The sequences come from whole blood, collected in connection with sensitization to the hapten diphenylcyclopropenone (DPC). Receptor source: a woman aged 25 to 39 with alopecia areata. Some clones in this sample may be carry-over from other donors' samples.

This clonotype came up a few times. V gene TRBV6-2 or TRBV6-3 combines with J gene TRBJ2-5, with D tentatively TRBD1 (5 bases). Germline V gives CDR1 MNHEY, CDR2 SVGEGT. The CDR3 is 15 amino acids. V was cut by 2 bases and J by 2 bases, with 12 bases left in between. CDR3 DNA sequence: TGTGCCAGCAGTTACCAGGGCCTTTCACAAGAGACCCAGTACTTC. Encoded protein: CASSYQGLSQETQYF.

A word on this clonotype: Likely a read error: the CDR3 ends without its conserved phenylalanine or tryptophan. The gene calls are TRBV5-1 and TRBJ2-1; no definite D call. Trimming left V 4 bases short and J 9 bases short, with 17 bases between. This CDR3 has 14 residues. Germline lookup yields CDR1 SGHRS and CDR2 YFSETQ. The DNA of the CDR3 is TGCGCCAGCAGCCAGTCCGGCTACACCACTGAGCAGTTCTCC. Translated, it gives CASSQSGYTTEQFS.

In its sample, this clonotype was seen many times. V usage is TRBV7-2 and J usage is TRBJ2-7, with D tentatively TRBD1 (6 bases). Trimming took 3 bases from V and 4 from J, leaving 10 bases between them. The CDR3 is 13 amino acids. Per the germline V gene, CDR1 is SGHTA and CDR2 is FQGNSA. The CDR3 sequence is CASSLDRLYEQYF. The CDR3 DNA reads TGTGCCAGCAGCTTGGACAGATTATACGAGCAGTACTTC.

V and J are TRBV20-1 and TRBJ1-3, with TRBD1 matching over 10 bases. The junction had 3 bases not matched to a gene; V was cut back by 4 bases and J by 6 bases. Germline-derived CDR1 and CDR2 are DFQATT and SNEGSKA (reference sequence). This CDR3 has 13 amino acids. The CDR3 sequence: CSATGQGENTIYF. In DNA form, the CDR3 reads TGCAGTGCTACTGGACAGGGGGAAAACACCATATATTTT.

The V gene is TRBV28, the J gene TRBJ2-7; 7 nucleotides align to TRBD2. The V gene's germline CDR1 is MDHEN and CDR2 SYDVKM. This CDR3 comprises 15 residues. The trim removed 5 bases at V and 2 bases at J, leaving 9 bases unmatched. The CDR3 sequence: CASSASLARAYEQYF. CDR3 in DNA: TGTGCCAGCAGTGCATCACTAGCGCGAGCCTACGAGCAGTACTTC.

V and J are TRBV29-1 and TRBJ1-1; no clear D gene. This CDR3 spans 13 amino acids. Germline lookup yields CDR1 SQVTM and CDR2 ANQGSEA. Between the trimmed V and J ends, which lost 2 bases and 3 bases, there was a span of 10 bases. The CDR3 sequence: CSVERFQDTEAFF. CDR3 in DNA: TGCAGCGTTGAACGTTTCCAGGACACTGAAGCTTTCTTT.

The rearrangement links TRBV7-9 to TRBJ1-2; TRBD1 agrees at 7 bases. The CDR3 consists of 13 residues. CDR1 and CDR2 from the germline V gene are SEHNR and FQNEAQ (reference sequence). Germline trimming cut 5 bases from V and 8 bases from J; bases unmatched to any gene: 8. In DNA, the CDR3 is TGTGCCAGCAGCATCCGCGACAGGGACGGCTACACCTTC. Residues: CASSIRDRDGYTF.

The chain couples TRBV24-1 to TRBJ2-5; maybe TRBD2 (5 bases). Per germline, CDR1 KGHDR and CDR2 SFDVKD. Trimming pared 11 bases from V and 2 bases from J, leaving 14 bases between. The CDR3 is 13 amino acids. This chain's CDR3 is CASKGEGQETQYF. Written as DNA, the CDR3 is TGTGCCAGCAAGGGAGAAGGGCAAGAGACCCAGTACTTC.

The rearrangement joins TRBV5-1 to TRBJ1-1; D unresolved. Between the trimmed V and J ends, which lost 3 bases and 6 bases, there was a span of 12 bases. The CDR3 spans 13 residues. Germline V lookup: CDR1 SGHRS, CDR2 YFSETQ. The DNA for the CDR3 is TGCGCCAGCAGCTACTTGAAGGAATCTGAAGCTTTCTTT. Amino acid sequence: CASSYLKESEAFF.

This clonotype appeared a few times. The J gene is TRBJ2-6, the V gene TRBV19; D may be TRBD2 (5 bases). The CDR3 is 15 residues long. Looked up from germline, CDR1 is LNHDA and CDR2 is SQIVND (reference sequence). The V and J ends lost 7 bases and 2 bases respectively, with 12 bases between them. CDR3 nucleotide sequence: TGTGCCAGTACCATAGAGGGAGCTGGGGCCAACGTCCTGACTTTC. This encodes CASTIEGAGANVLTF.